The source of this T cell receptor beta chain is a study of tumor-infiltrating lymphocytes in primary liver carcinoma. Study at large: Aged between 30 and 69 years, the patients were men and women.

From germline, CDR1 is SGHAT and CDR2 FQNNGV. CDR3 size: 17 residues. The V end was cut by 1 base, the J end by 3 bases, with 19 bases between. TCR beta cDNA came from roughly 450 ng total RNA, primed with a constant-region primer. Libraries for TCR beta were built through three nested multiplex PCR rounds, which together made up a slightly modified ARM-PCR procedure. TRBV1-TRBV30 forward primers and a C-beta reverse primer were used in the first two PCR rounds, which each ran for about 9 cycles. TCRdb re-analysed the multiplex PCR reads in MiXCR, keeping a single row per CDR3 protein. The sample consists of 310,000 or so distinct CDR3 sequences, 50% to 75% of them appearing once. Germline DNA was also extracted, with blood RNA taken from unsorted whole blood. Researchers reported drawing around 3.6 milliliters of peripheral blood before surgery. Ten or more counts support this clonotype.

The source of this sequence is a woman younger than 45 with primary liver carcinoma and hepatitis B virus infection. Sequencing used peripheral blood. This chain connects TRBV11-2 to TRBJ2-7; possibly TRBD2 for D (7 bases). The CDR3 DNA follows: TGTGCCAGCAGCTTAGGTTTGAGGGGGAGGGAGTACTACGAGCAGTACTTC. Translating gives CASSLGLRGREYYEQYF.